The T cell receptor (beta chain) described here comes from a study of CD4 T cells in relation to SARS-CoV-2 and coronaviruses. Sequencing was performed with immunoSEQ multiplex PCR; in TCRdb, only in-frame clones are kept and a portion is missing. The sample has over 15,000 clones; 70% to 85% are singletons. CD4+ T cells from unexposed donors were obtained before the COVID-19 pandemic (2011-2018). After ten to eleven days of culture, CD4+ T cells were isolated. As concerns this clone: Its target is not known.

Sequencing used CD4+ T cells from PBMCs, cultured in vitro. The sequence was obtained from a human donor in good health.

This CDR3 reads CASSQGTSGRGVFDTGELFF. The CDR3 DNA reads TGTGCCAGCAGCCAGGGGACTAGCGGGAGGGGGGTGTTCGACACCGGGGAGCTGTTTTTT. This chain uses TRBV3-1 (or the pseudogene TRBV3-2) with TRBJ2-2; 16 positions agree with TRBD2. Germline V gene sequence: CDR1 LGHDT, CDR2 YNNKEL (reference sequence). J lost 3 bases, V lost 3 bases, and 10 bases had no gene match. This CDR3 spans 20 amino acids.